The 21 T cell receptor beta chains presented below share a single source sample, sequenced in a study of blood T cell repertoires in COVID-19. Method: immunoSEQ multiplex PCR; TCRdb's copy keeps in-frame clones and lacks some. Altogether some 300,000 clones are present, roughly 86% being singletons, with the ten largest covering approximately 1%. The sample comprised PBMCs or T cells enriched from blood (not recorded which). The receptors derive from a woman in her twenties or thirties who had recovered from COVID-19.

The chain employs TRBV7-9 and TRBJ2-7, with TRBD1 as a possible D gene (6 bases). CDR3 length: 15 amino acids. With 3 bases removed from V and 5 bases from J, the gap between germline ends came to 17 bases. Germline values: CDR1 SEHNR, CDR2 FQNEAQ (reference sequence). CDR3 sequence: CASSFSQGRLNEQYF. The CDR3 DNA is TGTGCCAGCAGCTTTAGCCAGGGGAGACTCAACGAGCAGTACTTC.

This chain uses TRBV28 with TRBJ1-1; D might be TRBD1 (6 bases). Per germline, CDR1 MDHEN and CDR2 SYDVKM. The CDR3 extends over 15 amino acids. V dropped 4 bases and J dropped 11 bases, with 23 bases sitting between them. CDR3 amino acids: CASSSPPESRQAAFF. The DNA of the CDR3 is TGTGCCAGCAGTTCCCCTCCAGAATCCCGACAGGCGGCTTTCTTT. Full variable domain (missing parts from reference TRBV28 and TRBJ1-1): DVKVTQSSRYLVKRTGEKVFLECVQDMDHENMFWYRQDPGLGLRLIYFSYDVKMKEKGDIPEGYSVSREKKERFSLILESASTNQTSMYLCASSSPPESRQAAFFGQGTRLTVV.

V gene TRBV27 combines with J gene TRBJ1-1; 9 nucleotides line up with TRBD1. CDR1 and CDR2 (germline): MNHEY, SMNVEV (reference sequence). The J segment lost 1 base and the V segment lost 1 base, leaving 10 bases of the junction unmatched. This CDR3 has 18 residues. CDR3: CASSLFGMTGGSNTEAFF. For the CDR3, the DNA is TGTGCCAGCAGTTTATTTGGGATGACAGGGGGATCGAACACTGAAGCTTTCTTT.

The rearrangement links TRBV10-1 to TRBJ2-7, with 8 bases fitting TRBD2. Germline assignment: CDR1 WNHNN and CDR2 SYGVQD (reference sequence). V was clipped by 8 bases and J by 4 bases; unmatched bases: 10. The CDR3 covers 14 residues. The CDR3 nucleotides are TGCGCCAGCTCCTCCGGGACTAGTCAGTACGAGCAGTACTTC. It specifies CASSSGTSQYEQYF.

In its sample, this clone was seen once. The rearrangement uses TRBV7-9 and TRBJ2-3; 10 bases map to TRBD2. Germline V lookup: CDR1 SEHNR, CDR2 FQNEAQ (reference sequence). CDR3 length: 15 residues. The J segment lost 4 bases and the V segment lost 5 bases, leaving 6 bases of the junction unmatched. The CDR3 sequence is CASSVLAGEADTQYF. CDR3 DNA: TGTGCCAGCAGCGTTCTAGCGGGAGAAGCAGATACGCAGTATTTT.

The V and J genes are TRBV14 and TRBJ2-1; 8 positions agree with TRBD1. V shed 1 base and J 4 bases; nucleotides not matched to a gene: 6. The CDR3 is 16 amino acids. From germline, CDR1 is SGHDN and CDR2 FVKESK. CDR3 in amino acids: CASSQVSGGTYNEQFF. Here the CDR3 DNA reads TGTGCCAGCAGCCAAGTGTCAGGGGGCACTTACAATGAGCAGTTCTTC.

This chain connects TRBV5-1 to TRBJ2-1; 10 bases line up with TRBD2. J gave up 8 bases and V 1 base, and 6 bases lay outside the gene matches. CDR1 and CDR2 from the germline V gene are SGHRS and YFSETQ. CDR3 length equals 15 residues. In DNA, the CDR3 is TGCGCCAGCAGCTTGTCAGCGGGAGGGTCTTATGAGCAGTTCTTC. Its translation: CASSLSAGGSYEQFF. Together with reference TRBV5-1 and TRBJ2-1, the CDR3 gives the full variable domain: KAGVTQTPRYLIKTRGQQVTLSCSPISGHRSVSWYQQTPGQGLQFLFEYFSETQRNKGNFPGRFSGRQFSNSRSEMNVSTLELGDSALYLCASSLSAGGSYEQFFGPGTRLTVL.

The chain carries TRBV6-5 and TRBJ2-1, with TRBD2 matching over 10 bases. Germline V lookup: CDR1 MNHEY, CDR2 SVGAGI. The CDR3 is made up of 14 amino acids. With 5 bases clipped from V and 8 bases from J, the junction kept 6 bases outside the gene matches. This chain's CDR3 is CASSLAGVFYEQFF. The CDR3 nucleotides are TGTGCCAGCAGTCTAGCGGGAGTTTTTTATGAGCAGTTCTTC.

This clone appeared a single time. V is TRBV6-5 and J is TRBJ1-6; 7 nucleotides agree with TRBD1. This CDR3 is built from 15 residues. Germline V gene lookup returns CDR1 MNHEY and CDR2 SVGAGI. J was trimmed by 4 bases and V by 6 bases; bases with no gene match: 6. CDR3 sequence: CASSPATGYNSPLHF. DNA of the CDR3: TGTGCCAGCAGCCCGGCGACAGGGTATAATTCACCCCTCCACTTT.

This chain uses TRBV7-8 with TRBJ2-3; 8 bases are a match to TRBD2. Germline values: CDR1 SGHVS, CDR2 FQNEAQ. With V trimmed by 4 bases and J by 4 bases, 4 bases remained unmatched. The CDR3 totals 14 residues. Here the CDR3 reads CASSYLAGSDTQYF. The CDR3 DNA sequence: TGTGCCAGCAGCTATCTAGCGGGTTCAGATACGCAGTATTTT.

The rearrangement links TRBV7-8 to TRBJ1-3; no definite D call. V was shortened by 3 bases and J by 0 bases, with 9 bases between the two germline ends. CDR1 SGHVS and CDR2 FQNEAQ come from the germline V gene. This CDR3 region has 15 residues. The CDR3 nucleotides are TGTGCCAGCAGCTTTAATTGGGCCTCTGGAAACACCATATATTTT. Protein product: CASSFNWASGNTIYF.

The chain employs TRBV27 and TRBJ2-3; TRBD2 might be the D (6 bases). Germline V CDR1 and CDR2: MNHEY, SMNVEV (reference sequence). The CDR3 loop spans 14 amino acids. V lost 1 base and J 2 bases, leaving 7 bases between the germline ends. The CDR3 loop is CASSLLADTDTQYF. The CDR3 DNA reads TGTGCCAGCAGTTTATTAGCGGACACAGATACGCAGTATTTT.

This rearrangement joins TRBV5-6 to TRBJ1-1; D gene ambiguous. The CDR3 contains 14 residues. V was cut by 4 bases and J by 1 base, with 11 bases left in between. Germline CDR1 is SGHDT and CDR2 is YYEEEE. This CDR3 reads CASSRVGRNTEAFF. CDR3 bases: TGTGCCAGCAGCAGGGTGGGGAGGAACACTGAAGCTTTCTTT.

The genes are TRBV20-1 and TRBJ1-2, with D possibly matching TRBD1 (5 bases). Deletions cut 3 bases from V and 4 bases from J, with 18 bases between. Germline assignment: CDR1 DFQATT and CDR2 SNEGSKA (reference sequence). The CDR3 consists of 15 residues. The CDR3 loop is CSASWVGAGGYGYTF. The CDR3 bases are TGCAGTGCTAGTTGGGTTGGGGCCGGGGGCTATGGCTACACCTTC.

The chain joins TRBV18 to TRBJ1-1; TRBD1 matches at 8 bases. CDR1 and CDR2 (germline): KGHSH, LQKENI. Losses at the gene ends were 10 bases for V and 4 bases for J; bases not matched to a gene: 11. The CDR3 totals 14 residues. The DNA of the CDR3 is TGTGCCACGACAGGGGCCGCCGTGGGCACTGAAGCTTTCTTT. Its translation is CATTGAAVGTEAFF. Supplemented by reference TRBV18 and TRBJ1-1, the full variable domain reads NAGVMQNPRHLVRRRGQEARLRCSPMKGHSHVYWYRQLPEEGLKFMVYLQKENIIDESGMPKERFSAEFPKEGPSILRIQQVVRGDSAAYFCATTGAAVGTEAFFGQGTRLTVV.

V gene TRBV28 combines with J gene TRBJ1-1; D is unresolved. Trimming stripped 5 bases from V and 0 bases from J, with 10 bases between. The CDR3 has 14 residues. Germline CDR1 MDHEN, CDR2 SYDVKM. The CDR3 spells CASSPPVMNTEAFF. The CDR3 region has the DNA TGTGCCAGCAGTCCCCCAGTTATGAACACTGAAGCTTTCTTT.

V gene TRBV27 combines with J gene TRBJ2-1, with D unresolved. The CDR3 totals 12 residues. Germline values: CDR1 MNHEY, CDR2 SMNVEV (reference sequence). Trimming removed 2 bases from V and 9 bases from J, with 8 bases in between. CDR3 residues: CASSLRATEQFF. The CDR3 nucleotides are TGTGCCAGCAGTTTAAGAGCTACTGAGCAGTTCTTC.

Here the CDR3 DNA reads TGTGCCAGCAGCCCCAATGGACTAGCGGGCCTTGAGCAGTTCTTC. It codes for CASSPNGLAGLEQFF. The chain links TRBV11-3 to TRBJ2-1; 11 bases match TRBD2. The CDR3 totals 15 residues. V shed 5 bases and J 9 bases; nucleotides not matched to a gene: 9. Germline loops: CDR1 SGHNT, CDR2 YENEEA.

The gene calls are TRBV30 and TRBJ1-6; unclear D gene. The CDR3 has 13 residues. The germline CDR1 and CDR2 sequences are GTSNPN and SVGIG (reference sequence). V dropped 1 base and J dropped 10 bases, with 11 bases sitting between them. CDR3 residues: CAWSERVESPLHF. Written as DNA, the CDR3 is TGTGCCTGGAGTGAGCGGGTCGAATCACCCCTCCACTTT. Complete variable domain (other parts from reference TRBV30 and TRBJ1-6): SQTIHQWPATLVQPVGSPLSLECTVEGTSNPNLYWYRQAAGRGLQLLFYSVGIGQISSEVPQNLSASRPQDRQFILSSKKLLLSDSGFYLCAWSERVESPLHFGNGTRLTVT.

The genes are TRBV11-3 and TRBJ2-7, with D maybe TRBD1 (6 bases). The CDR3 contains 14 residues. V was clipped by 1 base and J by 2 bases, with 9 bases between them. The germline V gene encodes CDR1 SGHNT and CDR2 YENEEA. CDR3: CASSLAWGPYEQYF. CDR3 DNA sequence: TGTGCCAGCAGCTTAGCGTGGGGGCCCTACGAGCAGTACTTC.

DNA for the CDR3: TGTGCCAGCAAGGGGGCGGGAGAGACCCAGTACTTC. Translating gives CASKGAGETQYF. J is TRBJ2-5 and V is TRBV6-5, with 7 nucleotides matching TRBD1. This CDR3 has 12 residues. CDR1 MNHEY and CDR2 SVGAGI come from the germline V gene. With V trimmed by 7 bases and J by 4 bases, 3 bases remained unmatched.